Listed here are 22 T cell receptor beta chains from one sample, sequenced in a study of shared clonotypes between healthy human individuals. Sequencing used immunoSEQ multiplex PCR; TCRdb keeps in-frame clones, though not all of them. Of millions of clones detected, about 92% appear once; the ten largest clones hold under 2%. CD45RO-negative, CCR7-selected cells formed the naive CD8 fraction, which excluded terminally differentiated effector memory CD45RA+ cells. Specimen: naive CD8+ T cells from PBMCs. Receptor source: a man between 18 and 35 years old in good health. Some clones in this sample may be carry-over from other donors' samples.

The CDR3 protein is CASSFGITGELFF. The CDR3, as DNA: TGTGCCAGCAGTTTCGGGATCACCGGGGAGCTGTTTTTT. The genes are TRBV28 and TRBJ2-2; possible D gene TRBD2, 5 bases. Germline lookup yields CDR1 MDHEN and CDR2 SYDVKM. The ends were cut back, 3 bases at V and 4 bases at J, with 6 bases in the middle. The CDR3 loop spans 13 amino acids.

The gene calls are TRBV30 and TRBJ1-3; maybe TRBD1 (5 bases). The CDR3 covers 13 residues. Trimming removed 8 bases from V and 7 bases from J, with 18 bases in between. Germline V gene data show CDR1 as GTSNPN and CDR2 as SVGIG (reference sequence). The CDR3 loop reads CAHWRGPSNTIYF. DNA for the CDR3: TGTGCCCATTGGAGGGGCCCATCGAACACCATATATTTT.

The J gene is TRBJ1-1, the V gene TRBV29-1; D possibly corresponds to TRBD1 (6 bases). This CDR3 spans 13 amino acids. Between the trimmed V and J ends, which lost 7 bases and 3 bases, there was a span of 15 bases. Germline values: CDR1 SQVTM, CDR2 ANQGSEA. CDR3 DNA sequence: TGCAGCGCCTTCCCTTCAGGGGACACTGAAGCTTTCTTT. Translation: CSAFPSGDTEAFF.

The table lists this clone with a count of one. The gene calls are TRBV28 and TRBJ1-4; D is possibly TRBD1 (6 bases). Germline V gives CDR1 MDHEN, CDR2 SYDVKM. V lost 6 bases and J 11 bases, leaving 19 bases between the germline ends. This CDR3 has 14 residues. DNA of the CDR3: TGTGCCAGCAGGACGAGGACAAAAAGGGGGAAACTGTTTTTT. This translates into CASRTRTKRGKLFF.

This clone has only one observation. V usage is TRBV30 and J usage is TRBJ2-1; TRBD2 matches at 9 bases. The CDR3 runs 17 residues. From germline, CDR1 is GTSNPN and CDR2 SVGIG (reference sequence). V was pared by 1 base and J by 4 bases, with 11 bases of the junction left unmatched. This CDR3 is CAWSGIASGANYNEQFF. The CDR3 DNA reads as TGTGCCTGGAGTGGCATCGCTAGCGGGGCGAATTACAATGAGCAGTTCTTC.

This clone was observed once. The chain recombines TRBV11-2 with TRBJ2-7; 8 positions match TRBD2. The CDR3 loop spans 15 amino acids. Per germline, CDR1 SGHAT and CDR2 FQNNGV. J was trimmed by 4 bases and V by 5 bases; bases with no gene match: 10. Here the CDR3 DNA reads TGTGCCAGCAGCCCCGGACTAGCCCTGCGGTACGAGCAGTACTTC. This codes for CASSPGLALRYEQYF.

The J gene is TRBJ2-7, the V gene TRBV11-2; a possible D gene is TRBD1 (8 bases). CDR1 is SGHAT, CDR2 FQNNGV, per germline. The germline V and J ends were trimmed by 5 bases and 7 bases, with 21 bases remaining between them. The CDR3 has 15 amino acids. The CDR3 region has the DNA TGTGCCAGCAGCCTATGGACAGGGAGGGGGACAGAGCAGTACTTC. Translating gives CASSLWTGRGTEQYF.

The V gene is TRBV19, the J gene TRBJ2-2; 13 bases align to TRBD2. Germline V lookup: CDR1 LNHDA, CDR2 SQIVND (reference sequence). V was clipped by 4 bases and J by 4 bases; unmatched bases: 15. This CDR3 has 20 amino acids. CDR3 DNA sequence: TGTGCCAGTAGTACCATAGGACTAGCGGGAGACGGGTTCCGCACCGGGGAGCTGTTTTTT. Translated, it gives CASSTIGLAGDGFRTGELFF.

The chain combines TRBV7-9 with TRBJ2-4; 7 nucleotides align to TRBD1. This CDR3 has 12 residues. V trimming: 7 bases; J trimming: 15 bases; junction bases outside the gene matches: 12. In germline, CDR1 is SEHNR, CDR2 FQNEAQ (reference sequence). The CDR3 coding sequence is TGTGCCAGCACCAAAGGACAGGAGTTTCCGTACTTC. Translating gives CASTKGQEFPYF. Full variable domain (rest looked up from reference TRBV7-9 and TRBJ2-4): DTGVSQNPRHKITKRGQNVTFRCDPISEHNRLYWYRQTLGQGPEFLTYFQNEAQLEKSRLLSDRFSAERPKGSFSTLEIQRTEQGDSAMYLCASTKGQEFPYFGAGTRLSVL.

The chain recombines TRBV28 with TRBJ1-2; perhaps TRBD1 as D (6 bases). The CDR3 totals 13 residues. Deletions cut 2 bases from V and 8 bases from J, with 12 bases between. Germline CDR1 reads MDHEN; CDR2 reads SYDVKM. As DNA, the CDR3 is TGTGCCAGCAGTTTAAGCGCCAGGGGAGGCTACACCTTC. Protein: CASSLSARGGYTF.

The gene calls are TRBV15 and TRBJ2-7; possible D gene TRBD1, 6 bases. This CDR3 spans 16 amino acids. CDR1 and CDR2 from the germline V gene are LNHNV and YYDKDF (reference sequence). V shed 1 base and J shed 3 bases, with 16 bases lying between them. The CDR3 spells CATSRVKTGTSYEQYF. DNA of the CDR3: TGTGCCACCAGCAGAGTCAAAACCGGGACAAGCTACGAGCAGTACTTC.

The rearrangement joins TRBV21-1 to TRBJ2-1; the DNA was not used to check the table's D call, TRBD2. TRBV21-1 is classified as a pseudogene. This CDR3 has 18 residues. The CDR3 is CASSWGDLAGPSYNEQFF. CDR3 DNA: TGTGCCAGCAGCTGGGGGGACCTAGCGGGACCCTCCTACAATGAGCAGTTCTTC.

The J gene is TRBJ2-7, the V gene TRBV2; 10 bases are shared with TRBD1. Germline V lookup: CDR1 SNHLY, CDR2 FYNNEI. This CDR3 has 14 residues. Unmatched junction bases numbered 9, after V lost 10 bases and J lost 3 bases. DNA for the CDR3: TGTGCCACCCTGAACCGGGACAGGGGCTACGAGCAGTACTTC. Translated, it gives CATLNRDRGYEQYF.

V is TRBV7-9 and J is TRBJ1-4; D remains ambiguous. The V end lost 5 bases, the J end lost 0 bases, and 10 bases lay between the germline ends. Germline assignment: CDR1 SEHNR and CDR2 FQNEAQ (reference sequence). This CDR3 is built from 15 residues. CDR3 in amino acids: CASSALQATNEKLFF. In DNA form, the CDR3 reads TGTGCCAGCAGCGCCCTGCAGGCAACTAATGAAAAACTGTTTTTT.

A note on this clone: The same CDR3 arises from other DNA sequences in this sample as well. The chain joins TRBV5-1 to TRBJ2-7; the match to TRBD2 covers 9 bases. There are 15 residues in the CDR3. V was clipped by 0 bases and J by 3 bases; unmatched bases: 4. CDR1 is SGHRS and CDR2 is YFSETQ in the germline V gene. The CDR3 sequence: CASSLETSGIYEQYF. In DNA, the CDR3 is TGCGCCAGCAGCTTGGAGACTAGCGGAATCTACGAGCAGTACTTC.

The V and J genes are TRBV19 and TRBJ1-3; no firm D call. The CDR3 is 16 amino acids. Germline CDR1 and CDR2: LNHDA and SQIVND (reference sequence). V lost 3 bases and J 0 bases, leaving 12 bases between the germline ends. The CDR3 loop reads CASSMRVFHSGNTIYF. The CDR3, as DNA: TGTGCCAGTAGTATGAGGGTCTTCCACTCTGGAAACACCATATATTTT.

This clone was recorded a few times. The CDR3 spells CASSLVTGVTTEAFF. For the CDR3, the DNA is TGTGCCAGCAGCTTAGTCACGGGTGTGACCACTGAAGCTTTCTTT. This chain connects TRBV7-9 to TRBJ1-1; D remains ambiguous. Germline V lookup: CDR1 SEHNR, CDR2 FQNEAQ (reference sequence). The CDR3 extends over 15 amino acids. Between the trimmed V and J ends, which lost 1 base and 4 bases, there was a span of 13 bases.

The chain recombines TRBV9 with TRBJ1-4; 7 nucleotides agree with TRBD1. CDR1 is SGDLS, CDR2 YYNGEE, per germline. This CDR3 is 15 amino acids long. V lost 0 bases and J lost 6; bases outside the gene matches: 5. The CDR3, as DNA: TGTGCCAGCAGCGTAGGGGGGACAGACTATGAAAAACTGTTTTTT. Its protein is CASSVGGTDYEKLFF. Based on the CDR3 plus reference TRBV9 and TRBJ1-4, the full variable domain is DSGVTQTPKHLITATGQRVTLRCSPRSGDLSVYWYQQSLDQGLQFLIQYYNGEERAKGNILERFSAQQFPDLHSELNLSSLELGDSALYFCASSVGGTDYEKLFFGSGTQLSVL.

The chain uses TRBV2 and TRBJ1-6; 7 nucleotides agree with TRBD1. This CDR3 has 14 residues. CDR1 and CDR2 from the germline V gene are SNHLY and FYNNEI. V dropped 4 bases and J dropped 10; count of bases not matched to a gene: 7. The CDR3 bases are TGTGCCAGCAGTGCCGACAGGGAAGGATCACCCCTCCACTTT. It is translated as CASSADREGSPLHF.

This chain links TRBV28 with TRBJ1-5, with no clear D. There are 15 residues in the CDR3. The V end was cut by 5 bases, the J end by 6 bases, with 17 bases between. The V gene's germline CDR1 is MDHEN and CDR2 SYDVKM. The CDR3 nucleotides are TGTGCCAGCAGTCCGACAACCCGTTGGAGTCAGCCCCAGCATTTT. This gives the protein CASSPTTRWSQPQHF.

The rearrangement joins TRBV11-3 to TRBJ2-5, with 8 positions matching TRBD2. The J call may be faulty, since TRBJ2-7 better matches the DNA end. This CDR3 region has 15 residues. Germline V gene lookup returns CDR1 SGHNT and CDR2 YENEEA. CDR3 residues: CASSLGPGGSYEQYF. DNA of the CDR3: TGTGCCAGCAGCTTAGGCCCGGGAGGGTCCTACGAGCAGTACTTC.

This clone was observed a single time. The J gene is TRBJ2-7, the V gene TRBV10-3, with TRBD2 matching over 16 bases. The trim removed 5 bases at V and 7 bases at J, leaving 8 bases unmatched. This CDR3 comprises 16 residues. Germline V gives CDR1 ENHRY, CDR2 SYGVKD. CDR3 nucleotide sequence: TGTGCCATCAGTCCGGGACTAGCGGGAGGGCCGGGGGAGCAGTACTTC. It yields the protein CAISPGLAGGPGEQYF.